The 24 T cell receptor beta chains given below trace back to one sample, sequenced in a study of blood T cell repertoires in COVID-19. TCRdb's copy holds only in-frame clones and misses some; the assay was immunoSEQ multiplex PCR. The sample records under 250,000 clones, 80% to 90% being singletons. Sample: PBMCs or T cells enriched from blood (not recorded which). The receptors were sampled from a woman aged 25 to 45 with acute COVID-19.

The table lists this clone with a count of one. The V call is TRBV4-3, the J call TRBJ1-1, with D possibly TRBD1 on 6 matching bases. Germline V CDR1 and CDR2: LGHNA, YSLEER. The CDR3 consists of 14 residues. Trimming cost V 0 bases and J 3 bases, with 8 bases left between them. CDR3 residues: CASSQDRGYTEAFF. CDR3 in DNA: TGCGCCAGCAGCCAAGACAGGGGATACACTGAAGCTTTCTTT.

The chain joins TRBV5-1 to TRBJ2-7; D is perhaps TRBD2 (5 bases). With 4 bases removed from V and 7 bases from J, the gap between germline ends came to 24 bases. The CDR3 contains 16 residues. Germline V lookup: CDR1 SGHRS, CDR2 YFSETQ. CDR3 in amino acids: CASSPWRNPTTGEQYF. The DNA of the CDR3 is TGCGCCAGCAGCCCCTGGCGAAACCCCACCACGGGGGAGCAGTACTTC.

The rearrangement links TRBV30 to TRBJ1-3, with D possibly TRBD1 on 6 matching bases. The germline V gene encodes CDR1 GTSNPN and CDR2 SVGIG (reference sequence). This CDR3 is built from 13 residues. The CDR3 sequence: CASYRDTGNTIYF. The DNA of the CDR3 is TGTGCTTCCTACCGGGACACTGGAAACACCATATATTTT.

This chain connects TRBV5-6 to TRBJ2-6; TRBD1 is a possible D gene (6 bases). CDR3 length: 15 amino acids. Between the trimmed V and J ends, which lost 5 bases and 4 bases, there was a span of 13 bases. Germline assignment: CDR1 SGHDT and CDR2 YYEEEE. The CDR3 DNA is TGTGCCAGCAGACCGACAGGAGACGGGGCCAACGTCCTGACTTTC. Protein sequence: CASRPTGDGANVLTF.

V is TRBV10-3 and J is TRBJ2-1, with D unresolved. Between the trimmed V and J ends, which lost 2 bases and 6 bases, there was a span of 11 bases. CDR3 length: 14 amino acids. CDR1 is ENHRY, CDR2 SYGVKD, per germline. The DNA of the CDR3 is TGTGCCATCAGTGAGATTAGCTTGGTCAATGAGCAGTTCTTC. It translates to CAISEISLVNEQFF.

The chain joins TRBV4-3 to TRBJ1-4, with D maybe TRBD1 (6 bases). The CDR3 has 13 residues. Germline lookup yields CDR1 LGHNA and CDR2 YSLEER. V lost 2 bases and J lost 15, with 16 bases in between. CDR3 bases: TGCGCCAGCAGCCAAACAAGGACAGAGACGGTGTTTTTT. It specifies CASSQTRTETVFF.

The chain uses TRBV4-1 and TRBJ1-2; 8 bases are shared with TRBD1. After removal of 2 bases from V and 7 bases from J, the junction contained 15 bases not matched to a gene. This CDR3 spans 17 amino acids. Germline CDR1 reads MGHRA; CDR2 reads YSYEKL. The CDR3 coding sequence is TGCGCCAGCAGCCAATCAACTCAGGGGGCGCATTATGGTGGCTACACCTTC. It codes for CASSQSTQGAHYGGYTF.

The rearrangement uses TRBV7-9 and TRBJ2-5; perhaps TRBD2 as D (6 bases). Per the germline V gene, CDR1 is SEHNR and CDR2 is FQNEAQ (reference sequence). CDR3 size: 13 residues. V shed 5 bases and J shed 7 bases, with 14 bases lying between them. CDR3 DNA sequence: TGTGCCAGCAGCCCAACAGCCGGGGGGACCCAGTACTTC. It is translated as CASSPTAGGTQYF.

The chain employs TRBV30 and TRBJ2-1; 11 nucleotides line up with TRBD2. From germline, CDR1 is GTSNPN and CDR2 SVGIG (reference sequence). This CDR3 comprises 17 residues. V lost 1 base, J lost 2 bases, and 7 bases stayed unmatched. This CDR3 is CAWSGLAGIFTYNEQFF. In DNA form, the CDR3 reads TGTGCCTGGAGTGGACTAGCGGGGATCTTCACCTACAATGAGCAGTTCTTC. Drawing the rest from reference TRBV30 and TRBJ2-1, the complete variable domain is SQTIHQWPATLVQPVGSPLSLECTVEGTSNPNLYWYRQAAGRGLQLLFYSVGIGQISSEVPQNLSASRPQDRQFILSSKKLLLSDSGFYLCAWSGLAGIFTYNEQFFGPGTRLTVL.

This sequence joins TRBV18 and TRBJ2-5; D is unclear. Trimming took 4 bases from V and 1 from J, leaving 10 bases between them. The CDR3 loop spans 14 amino acids. Germline V gene lookup returns CDR1 KGHSH and CDR2 LQKENI. The CDR3 nucleotides read TGTGCCAGCTCACGCTTGAGGTCCCAAGAGACCCAGTACTTC. Translating gives CASSRLRSQETQYF.

The V and J genes are TRBV7-8 and TRBJ1-2; possibly TRBD1 for D (5 bases). The CDR3 contains 13 residues. V was trimmed by 1 base and J by 8 bases, leaving 11 bases between them. Germline CDR1 is SGHVS and CDR2 is FQNEAQ. The DNA for the CDR3 is TGTGCCAGCAGCTTAGTACCGGGACTGGGCTACACCTTC. This sequence encodes CASSLVPGLGYTF.

The chain's CDR3 is CASSSAGGGYTF. The CDR3 DNA reads as TGTGCCAGCAGCTCTGCCGGGGGTGGCTACACCTTC. This chain joins TRBV12-3 or TRBV12-4 and TRBJ1-2, with D perhaps TRBD1 (5 bases). Trimming cost V 6 bases and J 7 bases, with 12 bases left between them. This CDR3 comprises 12 residues.

The chain couples TRBV6-5 to TRBJ2-3; TRBD2 aligns across 13 bases. From germline, CDR1 is MNHEY and CDR2 SVGAGI. This CDR3 has 16 residues. After removal of 4 bases from V and 1 base from J, the junction contained 2 bases not matched to a gene. The chain's CDR3 is CASSFGLAGGTDTQYF. The DNA for the CDR3 is TGTGCCAGCAGTTTCGGACTAGCGGGGGGCACAGATACGCAGTATTTT.

The chain is built from TRBV19 and TRBJ2-1; maybe TRBD1 (6 bases). In germline, CDR1 is LNHDA, CDR2 SQIVND (reference sequence). The CDR3 contains 15 residues. The ends were cut back, 4 bases at V and 6 bases at J, with 16 bases in the middle. The CDR3 nucleotides read TGTGCCAGTAGTAGGCAGGGGTTGGTGGGCAATGAGCAGTTCTTC. This encodes CASSRQGLVGNEQFF.

This chain joins TRBV11-1 and TRBJ1-2, with a tentative D call TRBD1 (5 bases). The CDR3 is made up of 16 amino acids. V lost 7 bases and J lost 0, with 18 bases in between. The germline V gene encodes CDR1 SGHAT and CDR2 FQDESV (reference sequence). The chain's CDR3 is CASIPFGGPTNYGYTF. Written as DNA, the CDR3 is TGTGCCAGCATCCCCTTCGGGGGACCAACTAACTATGGCTACACCTTC.

The V gene is TRBV12-5, the J gene TRBJ1-1, with unresolved D. This CDR3 has 14 residues. Germline CDR1 is LGHNT and CDR2 is FRNRAP. V was shortened by 6 bases and J by 2 bases, with 13 bases between the two germline ends. The CDR3 nucleotides read TGTGCTAGTGGCGGAGGGCAGGCAAACACTGAAGCTTTCTTT. This sequence encodes CASGGGQANTEAFF.

The chain links TRBV19 to TRBJ1-2; D not resolved. The CDR3 is 14 amino acids. Germline V gives CDR1 LNHDA, CDR2 SQIVND (reference sequence). V was cut by 1 base and J by 6 bases, with 12 bases left in between. The chain's CDR3 is CASSIGQVGNGYTF. The CDR3 DNA sequence: TGTGCCAGTAGTATAGGTCAGGTTGGAAATGGCTACACCTTC.

This clone was detected once. The V and J genes are TRBV3-1 (or the pseudogene TRBV3-2) and TRBJ1-1, with 8 bases that match TRBD1. Trimming cost V 5 bases and J 2 bases; bases outside gene matches: 7. The CDR3 covers 15 residues. CDR1 is LGHDT and CDR2 is YNNKEL in the germline V gene (reference sequence). CDR3 protein: CASSNRDRSNTEAFF. DNA of the CDR3: TGTGCCAGCAGCAACCGGGACAGGTCCAACACTGAAGCTTTCTTT.

This chain links TRBV6-6 with TRBJ1-6, with D uncertain. CDR1 and CDR2 from the germline V gene are MNHNY and SVGAGI (reference sequence). The CDR3 has 14 amino acids. V dropped 6 bases and J dropped 5 bases, with 11 bases sitting between them. The CDR3 nucleotides are TGTGCCAGCAGCCTAAACGTGAATAATTCACCCCTCCACTTT. Translation gives CASSLNVNNSPLHF.

J is TRBJ2-7 and V is TRBV9; 10 nucleotides agree with TRBD1. Germline V gene lookup returns CDR1 SGDLS and CDR2 YYNGEE. The CDR3 length is 15 residues. The ends lost 0 bases at V and 4 bases at J; junction bases unmatched: 4. As DNA, the CDR3 is TGTGCCAGCAGCGTAGACGACAGGGGGCGGTACGAGCAGTACTTC. The encoded protein is CASSVDDRGRYEQYF.

This rearrangement joins TRBV6-5 to TRBJ2-3; possibly TRBD2 for D (5 bases). Germline V gene data show CDR1 as MNHEY and CDR2 as SVGAGI. CDR3 length: 13 amino acids. The V and J ends lost 7 bases and 5 bases respectively, with 13 bases between them. The CDR3 DNA sequence: TGTGCCAGCACCGGAGGATGGGAAGATACGCAGTATTTT. Translating it yields CASTGGWEDTQYF.

V is TRBV18 and J is TRBJ1-5, with 7 bases lining up with TRBD1. The V gene end was trimmed by 5 bases and the J gene end by 3 bases; junction bases not matched to a gene: 16. From germline, CDR1 is KGHSH and CDR2 LQKENI. This CDR3 has 18 residues. CDR3: CASSASTGWTHSNQPQHF. The CDR3, as DNA: TGTGCCAGCTCAGCGTCGACAGGGTGGACCCATTCCAATCAGCCCCAGCATTTT.

The rearrangement links TRBV7-6 to TRBJ1-5; 7 nucleotides match TRBD1. This CDR3 has 16 amino acids. From germline, CDR1 is SGHVS and CDR2 FNYEAQ. V gave up 2 bases and J gave up 1 base; unmatched junction bases: 5. The CDR3 sequence is CASSLIPGQSNQPQHF. The CDR3 coding sequence is TGTGCCAGCAGCTTAATCCCGGGACAGAGCAATCAGCCCCAGCATTTT.

The chain has TRBV18 and TRBJ1-4; TRBD1 matches 9 bases. CDR1 and CDR2 from the germline V gene are KGHSH and LQKENI. The length of the CDR3 is 15 residues. Germline trimming cut 6 bases from V and 5 bases from J; bases unmatched to any gene: 7. The CDR3 bases are TGTGCCAGCTCCCCCGGACAGGGGAGGAATGAAAAACTGTTTTTT. This translates into CASSPGQGRNEKLFF.